This paragraph covers one T cell receptor beta chain sequence. What it binds is unknown. The data originate from a study of OX40 agonist ivuxolimab in advanced cancers. Study as a whole: Prior anti-PD-1, anti-PD-L1 or anti-CTLA-4 therapy did not bar entry, and 40% to 45% had some. General study results and limits: On average, a greater number of expanded clones characterised CD8+ T cells relative to CD4+.

The CDR3 has 14 amino acids. Trimming took 0 bases from V and 4 from J, leaving 9 bases between them. From germline, CDR1 is MNHEY and CDR2 SVGAGI. Assay used: immunoSEQ multiplex PCR; TCRdb lists only in-frame clones, some missing. The sample lists 60,000 to 75,000 clones, about four fifths seen once, with approximately 1.3% in the top ten. The sequencing used CD4+ or CD8+ T cells sorted from blood, collected in a trial of the OX40 agonist ivuxolimab. The chain recombines TRBV6-5 with TRBJ2-5; D is ambiguous. The clonotype originates from an adult with an advanced solid tumor such as melanoma, head and neck, liver or kidney cancer. The CDR3 protein is CASSYSTARETQYF. For the CDR3, the DNA is TGTGCCAGCAGTTACTCGACCGCAAGAGAGACCCAGTACTTC.